This TCR beta chain was observed in a study of human T cells and chemical hapten exposure. The overall study: Across its approximately 25 weeks, the study gave patients weekly diphenylcyclopropenone doses to the scalp. Women made up most patients, who had alopecia areata, totalis or universalis.

The CDR3 contains 15 residues. Trimming left V 4 bases short and J 7 bases short, with 21 bases between. CDR1 is SGDLS and CDR2 is YYNGEE in the germline V gene. The table lists this clonotype with a few counts. This sample's time point: patch test 1, 2 weeks after DPC sensitization. Treatment here: therapeutic diphenylcyclopropenone sensitization with weekly scalp DPC. MiXCR, applied by TCRdb to the RACE reads, yields one record per CDR3 protein. Of over 65,000 distinct CDR3 sequences listed, about 10% are singletons. The sequencing here drew on whole blood, taken in connection with sensitization to the hapten diphenylcyclopropenone (DPC). The chain employs TRBV9 and TRBJ2-7; a weak D match, TRBD1 (6 bases). The sequence was collected from a woman aged 50 to 65 with alopecia areata. Some clones in this sample may be carry-over from other donors' samples. The CDR3 region has the DNA TGTGCCAGCAGCCCGAGTGGGCAGGGGAATCGTGAGCAGTACTTC. It translates to CASSPSGQGNREQYF.